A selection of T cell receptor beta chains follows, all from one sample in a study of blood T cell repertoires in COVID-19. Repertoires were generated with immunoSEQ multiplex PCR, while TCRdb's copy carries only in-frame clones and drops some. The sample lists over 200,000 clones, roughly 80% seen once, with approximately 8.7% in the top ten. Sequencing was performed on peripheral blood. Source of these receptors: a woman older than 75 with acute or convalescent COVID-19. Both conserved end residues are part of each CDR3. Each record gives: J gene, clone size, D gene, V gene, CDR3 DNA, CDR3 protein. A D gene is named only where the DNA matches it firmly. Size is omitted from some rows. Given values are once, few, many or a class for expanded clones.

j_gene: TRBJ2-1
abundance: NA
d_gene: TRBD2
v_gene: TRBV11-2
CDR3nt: TGTGCCAGCAGCATCCCCCCGGGAGGACCCTACAATGAGCAGTTCTTC
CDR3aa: CASSIPPGGPYNEQFF

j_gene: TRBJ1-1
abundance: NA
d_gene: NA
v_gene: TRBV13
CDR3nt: TGTGCCAGCAGCTTATGGGGCACGACCGTGTCTGAAGCTTTCTTT
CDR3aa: CASSLWGTTVSEAFF

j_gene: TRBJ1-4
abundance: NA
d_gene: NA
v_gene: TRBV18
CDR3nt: TGTGCCAGCTCTACAGGGTTTGTGGCTAATGAAAAACTGTTTTTT
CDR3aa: CASSTGFVANEKLFF

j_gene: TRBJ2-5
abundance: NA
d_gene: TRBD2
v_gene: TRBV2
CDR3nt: TGTGCCAGCAGTTTACTCGGGGCGGGGGGCCAAGAGACCCAGTACTTC
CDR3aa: CASSLLGAGGQETQYF

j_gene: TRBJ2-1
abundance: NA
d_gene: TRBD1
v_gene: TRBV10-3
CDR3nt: TGTGCCGGGGCTCGGGACAGTTACAATGAGCAGTTCTTC
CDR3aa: CAGARDSYNEQFF

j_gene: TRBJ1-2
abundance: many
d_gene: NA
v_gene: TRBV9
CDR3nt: TGTGCCAGCAGCGTAGGCCTAATTAATACCGGCTATGGCTACACCTTC
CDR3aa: CASSVGLINTGYGYTF

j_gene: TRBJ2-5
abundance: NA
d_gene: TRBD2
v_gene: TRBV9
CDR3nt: TGTGCCAGCAGCGCGATGGGACTAGCGGGAGGGAAGGGAGAGACCCAGTACTTC
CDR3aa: CASSAMGLAGGKGETQYF

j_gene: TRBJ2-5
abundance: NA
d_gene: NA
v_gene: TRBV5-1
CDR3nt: TGCGCCAGCAGCTTGAGTCTAGCGCTTCAAGAGACCCAGTACTTC
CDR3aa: CASSLSLALQETQYF

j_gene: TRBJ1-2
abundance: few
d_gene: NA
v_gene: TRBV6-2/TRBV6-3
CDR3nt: TGTGCCAGCAGTTATTCAGGGGTGAATGGCTACACCTTC
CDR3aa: CASSYSGVNGYTF

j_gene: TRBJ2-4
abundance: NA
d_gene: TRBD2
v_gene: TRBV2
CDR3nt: TGTGCCGGGGGGGAAGGGGAATTAGCCAAAAACATTCAGTACTTC
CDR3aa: CAGGEGELAKNIQYF

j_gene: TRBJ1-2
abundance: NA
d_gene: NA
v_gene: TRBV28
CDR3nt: TGTGCCAGCAGTTTAGTCCAGGGGTCCTATGGCTACACCTTC
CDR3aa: CASSLVQGSYGYTF

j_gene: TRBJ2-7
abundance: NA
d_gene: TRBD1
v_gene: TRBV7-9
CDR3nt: TGTGCCAGCAGCCCTTGGGACAGCTCCTACGAGCAGTACTTC
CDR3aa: CASSPWDSSYEQYF

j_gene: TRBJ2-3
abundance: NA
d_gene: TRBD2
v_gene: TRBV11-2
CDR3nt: TGTGCCAGCAGTAGGACTAGCGGGAGTATTATGAGCACAGATACGCAGTATTTT
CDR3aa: CASSRTSGSIMSTDTQYF

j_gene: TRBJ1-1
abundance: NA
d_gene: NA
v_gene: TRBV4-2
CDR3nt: TGTGCCAGCAGCCAAAGCCGTAGGTCCCGCGCAGGGAACACTGAAGCTTTCTTT
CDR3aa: CASSQSRRSRAGNTEAFF

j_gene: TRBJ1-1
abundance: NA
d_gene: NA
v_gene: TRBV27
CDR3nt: TGTGCCAGCAGTCCCGTTAGCGGACACACTGAAGCTTTCTTT
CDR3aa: CASSPVSGHTEAFF

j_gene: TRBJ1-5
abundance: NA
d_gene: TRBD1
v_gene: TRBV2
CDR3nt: TGTGCCAGCAGTGCACAGGGGGCCGTTCAGCCCCAGCATTTT
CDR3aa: CASSAQGAVQPQHF

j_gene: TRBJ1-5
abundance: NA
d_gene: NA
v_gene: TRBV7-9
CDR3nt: TGTGCCAGCAGCTTACCGGGAGAACAGCCCCAGCATTTT
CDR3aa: CASSLPGEQPQHF

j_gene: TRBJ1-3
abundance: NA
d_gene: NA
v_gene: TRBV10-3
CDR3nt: TGTGCCATCAGTGTGCAGGGTGGTGGAAACACCATATATTTT
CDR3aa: CAISVQGGGNTIYF

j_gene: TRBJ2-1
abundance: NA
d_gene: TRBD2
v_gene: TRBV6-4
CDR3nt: TGTGCCAGCAGCCATAGCGGGGGGGCTTACAATGAGCAGTTCTTC
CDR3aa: CASSHSGGAYNEQFF

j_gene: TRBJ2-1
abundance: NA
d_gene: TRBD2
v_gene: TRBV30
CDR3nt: TGTGCCTGGAATAAGCTACTAGCGAACAATGAGCAGTTCTTC
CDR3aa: CAWNKLLANNEQFF

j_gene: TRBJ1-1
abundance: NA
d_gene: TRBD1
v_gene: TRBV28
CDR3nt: TGTGCCAGCAGTCCTCCTTCGACAGGGGCGAACACTGAAGCTTTCTTT
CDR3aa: CASSPPSTGANTEAFF

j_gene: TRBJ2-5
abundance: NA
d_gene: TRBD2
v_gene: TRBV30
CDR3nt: TGTGCCTGGAGTGTCTGGACTAGCGGACAAGAGACCCAGTACTTC
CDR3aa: CAWSVWTSGQETQYF

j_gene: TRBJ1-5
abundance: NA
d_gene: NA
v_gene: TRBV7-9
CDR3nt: TGTGCCAGCACCCAATACGCGGGTAGAGATAGCAATCAGCCCCAGCATTTT
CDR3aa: CASTQYAGRDSNQPQHF

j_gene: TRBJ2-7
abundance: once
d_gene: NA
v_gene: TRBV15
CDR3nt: TGTGCCACCAGCAGACCGGGACTCCTGCGCTACGAGCAGTACTTC
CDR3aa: CATSRPGLLRYEQYF

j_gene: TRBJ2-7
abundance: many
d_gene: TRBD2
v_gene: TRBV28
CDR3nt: TGTGCCAGCAGCTTGTGGGGACTAGCGGGAGGGCCGGGGGAGCAGTACTTC
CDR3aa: CASSLWGLAGGPGEQYF

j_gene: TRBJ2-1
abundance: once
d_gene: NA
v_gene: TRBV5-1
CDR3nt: TGCGCCAGCAGCTTGGGTGAGGGTTCCTACAATGAGCAGTTCTTC
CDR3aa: CASSLGEGSYNEQFF

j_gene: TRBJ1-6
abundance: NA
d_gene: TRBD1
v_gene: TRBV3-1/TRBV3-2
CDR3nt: TGTGCCAGCAGCCCCCAGACAGGGTCGGTATCACCCCTCCACTTT
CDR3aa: CASSPQTGSVSPLHF

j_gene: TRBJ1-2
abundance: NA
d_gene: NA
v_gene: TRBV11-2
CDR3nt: TGTGCCAGCAGCCCCTTGGGGGGGGCGCGGGGCTACACCTTC
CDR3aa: CASSPLGGARGYTF

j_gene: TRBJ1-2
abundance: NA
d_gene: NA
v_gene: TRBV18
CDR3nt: TGTGCCAGCTCACTGCCCGGGACAAACTATGGCTACACCTTC
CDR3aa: CASSLPGTNYGYTF

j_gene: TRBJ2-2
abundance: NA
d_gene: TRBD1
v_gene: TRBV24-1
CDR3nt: TGTGCCACCAGTGATTCTGGGACAGGATACACCGGGGAGCTGTTTTTT
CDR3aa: CATSDSGTGYTGELFF

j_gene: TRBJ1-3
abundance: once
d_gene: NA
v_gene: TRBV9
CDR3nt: TGTGCCAGCAGCGTAGATTGGACACCAAGCTCTGGAAACACCATATATTTT
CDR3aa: CASSVDWTPSSGNTIYF

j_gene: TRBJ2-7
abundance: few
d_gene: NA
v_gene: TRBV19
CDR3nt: TGTGCCAGTAGTCTAGGGTTGACAGCCTCCTACGAGCAGTACTTC
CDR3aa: CASSLGLTASYEQYF

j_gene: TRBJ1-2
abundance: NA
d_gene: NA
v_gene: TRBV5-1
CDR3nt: TGCGCCAGCAGCTTGCTGGCGGACTCCGACTATGGCTACACCTTC
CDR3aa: CASSLLADSDYGYTF

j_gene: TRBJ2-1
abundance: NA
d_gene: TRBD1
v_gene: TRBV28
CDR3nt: TGTGCCAGCAAGTCTGAGGCAGGGGGCCTCTGGGAGCAGTTCTTC
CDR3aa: CASKSEAGGLWEQFF

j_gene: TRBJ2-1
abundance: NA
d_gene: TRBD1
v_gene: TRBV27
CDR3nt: TGTGCCAGCAGCTCACACAGGGGGACAGGCAACAATGAGCAGTTCTTC
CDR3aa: CASSSHRGTGNNEQFF

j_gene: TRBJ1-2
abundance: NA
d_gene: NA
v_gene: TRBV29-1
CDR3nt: TGCAGCGTTGAAGCGGGTTACTATGGCTACACCTTC
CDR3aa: CSVEAGYYGYTF

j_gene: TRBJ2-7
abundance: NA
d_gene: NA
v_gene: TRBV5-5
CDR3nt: TGTGCCAGCAGCCGCGGGGACCGCGCCTACGAGCAGTACTTC
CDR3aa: CASSRGDRAYEQYF

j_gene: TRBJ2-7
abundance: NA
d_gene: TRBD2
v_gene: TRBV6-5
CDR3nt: TGTGCCAGCAGTTACAGGCGGGAGTTCACCTACGAGCAGTACTTC
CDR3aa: CASSYRREFTYEQYF

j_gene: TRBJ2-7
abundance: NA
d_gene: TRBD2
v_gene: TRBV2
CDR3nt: TGTGCCAGTTATAAAGCAGCGGGAGTCTACGAGCAGTACTTC
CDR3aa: CASYKAAGVYEQYF

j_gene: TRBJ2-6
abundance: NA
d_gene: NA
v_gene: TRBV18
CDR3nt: TGTGCCAGCTCACTCTTACAGGGATCCTCTGGGGCCAACGTCCTGACTTTC
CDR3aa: CASSLLQGSSGANVLTF

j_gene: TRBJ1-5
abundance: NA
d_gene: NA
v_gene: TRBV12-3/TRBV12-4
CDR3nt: TGTGCCAACCCCGGTTGGTGGCCCCAGCATTTT
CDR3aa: CANPGWWPQHF